This T cell receptor (beta chain) was captured in a study of vaccination and CD4 T cells after COVID-19. Study background: Participants were administered two doses of either the BNT162b2 or the mRNA-1273 vaccine. Between diagnosis and the drawing of post-COVID samples lay a median around 100 days (range 35 to 161). Post-vaccination samples were procured at a median of approximately 72 days following dose two (range 14 to 241).

Sequenced with the Oncomine TCR Beta short-read assay was DNA taken from cultured CD4+ T cells. Investigators obtained genomic DNA by extraction from cultured CD4+ T cells. One entry per CDR3 protein results from TCRdb running MiXCR on the PCR reads. The profile shows 10,000 or so distinct CDR3 sequences, 25% to 35% of them singletons. Sample treatment: roughly 10-day PBMC culture with coronavirus spike peptide pools or control peptides (ViraFEST assay). An unexposed donor provided the CD4+ T cells, which were collected before the COVID-19 pandemic (2011-2018). Germline CDR1 is SQVTM and CDR2 is ANQGSEA. The V and J ends lost 6 bases and 6 bases, in that order; junction bases with no gene match: 6. CDR3 length equals 14 residues. Note on this clonotype: Its antigen is unidentified.

Sequenced sample: CD4+ T cells from blood, cultured in vitro. The clonotype originates from a human donor in good health. The chain uses TRBV29-1 and TRBJ2-1; 12 bases align to TRBD2. The CDR3 DNA reads as TGCAGCGTCCTGACTAGCGGGAGTGGCAATGAGCAGTTCTTC. Amino acid sequence: CSVLTSGSGNEQFF.